This T cell receptor (beta chain) was sequenced in a study of T cells in Graves' hyperthyroidism and ophthalmopathy. General study points: Blood also showed most of the thyroid clonotypes that were expanded above 0.001.

The CDR3 is made up of 16 amino acids. V was cut by 2 bases and J by 4 bases, with 17 bases left in between. Germline V gene sequence: CDR1 LGHDT, CDR2 YNNKEL (reference sequence). Details on this clonotype: What it recognizes is unknown.

Authors of the study amplified TCR beta CDR3 regions from RNA transcripts. Carried out on the TCR CDR3, a first-round RT-PCR used the HTBI primer set. A single record per CDR3 protein comes from TCRdb applying MiXCR to the multiplex PCR reads. This sample has hundreds of thousands of distinct CDR3 sequences; 14% occur once, and the top ten carry approximately 10%. V usage is TRBV3-1 and J usage is TRBJ1-1; possible D gene TRBD1, 5 bases. Sequenced input: blood. The clonotype was recovered from a woman aged 18-29 years with Graves' hyperthyroidism. The CDR3 loop reads CASSQFGVGAGTEAFF. The CDR3 nucleotides read TGTGCCAGCAGCCAATTCGGGGTAGGGGCTGGCACTGAAGCTTTCTTT.